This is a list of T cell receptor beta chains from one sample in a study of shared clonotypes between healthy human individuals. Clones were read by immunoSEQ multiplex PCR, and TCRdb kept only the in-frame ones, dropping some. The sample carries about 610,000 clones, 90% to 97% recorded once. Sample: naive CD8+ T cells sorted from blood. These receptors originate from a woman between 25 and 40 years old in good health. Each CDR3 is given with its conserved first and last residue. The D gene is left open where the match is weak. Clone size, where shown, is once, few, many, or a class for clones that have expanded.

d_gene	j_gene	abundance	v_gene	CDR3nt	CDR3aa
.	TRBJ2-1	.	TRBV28	TGTGCCAGCAGTCTAGGAGTCGATGAGCAGTTCTTC	CASSLGVDEQFF
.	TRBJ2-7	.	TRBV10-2	TGCGCCAGCAGTGACAGCTACGAGCAGTACTTC	CASSDSYEQYF
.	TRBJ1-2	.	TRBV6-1	TGTGCCAGCAGTGAAGCGAGGGTCCGTAACTATGGCTACACCTTC	CASSEARVRNYGYTF
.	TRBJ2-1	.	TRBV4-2	TGTGCCAGCAGCCAAGAAGCTGACGGGACCTACAATGAGCAGTTCTTC	CASSQEADGTYNEQFF
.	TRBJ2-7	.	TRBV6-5	TGTGCCAGCCAAAAAGGGCTGACTGAAACCTACGAGCAGTACTTC	CASQKGLTETYEQYF
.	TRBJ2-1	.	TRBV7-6	TGTGCCAGCAGCCTAACGGGGGCTGGGCAGTTCTTC	CASSLTGAGQFF
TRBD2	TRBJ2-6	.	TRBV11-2	TGTGCCAGCAGCCCGATGACTAGCGGGTCTGGGGCCAACGTCCTGACTTTC	CASSPMTSGSGANVLTF
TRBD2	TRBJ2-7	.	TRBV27	TGTGCCAGCAGACAATTAACTAGCGGACTGGCCTACGAGCAGTACTTC	CASRQLTSGLAYEQYF
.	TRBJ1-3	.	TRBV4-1	TGCGCCAGCAGCCCCGAGGAGGGTTATCCCACCATATATTTT	CASSPEEGYPTIYF
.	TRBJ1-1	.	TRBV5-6	TGTGCCAGCAGTCCACAGGGTTACGACACTGAAGCTTTCTTT	CASSPQGYDTEAFF
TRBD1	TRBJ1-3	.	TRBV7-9	TGTGCCAGCAGCCCCGGACAGGGGGCTTTTGGAAACACCATATATTTT	CASSPGQGAFGNTIYF
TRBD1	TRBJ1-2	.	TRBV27	TGTGCCAGCAGTCTTCGGACAGGGCCCTCCTATGGCTACACCTTC	CASSLRTGPSYGYTF
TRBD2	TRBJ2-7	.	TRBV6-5	TGTGCCAGCAGGGACCTAGCGGTCCCTTACGAGCAGTACTTC	CASRDLAVPYEQYF
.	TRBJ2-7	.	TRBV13	TGTGCCAGCAGCTTAAGGCTCCAGAGTAACTACGAGCAGTACTTC	CASSLRLQSNYEQYF
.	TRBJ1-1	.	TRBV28	TGTGCCAGCTTAGCAGGGCCGCCGAACACTGAAGCTTTCTTT	CASLAGPPNTEAFF
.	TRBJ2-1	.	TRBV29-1	TGCAGCGTTGTACCCCCTAGCGTTACAAGCTACAATGAGCAGTTCTTC	CSVVPPSVTSYNEQFF
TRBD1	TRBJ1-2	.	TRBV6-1	TGTGCCAGCAGTGGTTTCTCGGGACAGCGGGTCTATGGCTACACCTTC	CASSGFSGQRVYGYTF
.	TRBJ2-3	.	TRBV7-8	TGTGCCAGCAGCTTAGGGGTAGCGGCTGGCACAGATACGCAGTATTTT	CASSLGVAAGTDTQYF
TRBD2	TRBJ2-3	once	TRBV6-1	TGTGCCAGCAGTGGGGGGACTAGTCCCGCAGATACGCAGTATTTT	CASSGGTSPADTQYF
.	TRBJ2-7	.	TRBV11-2	TGTGCCAGCAGCTTAGATACTAGCTACGAGCAGTACTTC	CASSLDTSYEQYF
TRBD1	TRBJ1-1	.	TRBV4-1	TGCGCCAGCAGCCCCTACTCCGGGACAGGGGTCTCTGAAGCTTTCTTT	CASSPYSGTGVSEAFF
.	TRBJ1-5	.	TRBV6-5	TGTGCCAGCGGACGGGGGGCAGGGCAGGGTCAGCCCCAGCATTTT	CASGRGAGQGQPQHF
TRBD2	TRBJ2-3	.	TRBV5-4	TGTGCCAGCAGCATCATTAGCGGGAGGGCCACAGATACGCAGTATTTT	CASSIISGRATDTQYF
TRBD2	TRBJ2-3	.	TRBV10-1	TGCGCCAGCAGTGGGGCTAGCGCGGGAGTCACAGATACGCAGTATTTT	CASSGASAGVTDTQYF
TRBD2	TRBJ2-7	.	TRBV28	TGTGCCAGCAGCTTCAGACTAGCGGGAAACGAGCAGTACTTC	CASSFRLAGNEQYF
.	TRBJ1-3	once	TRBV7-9	TGTGCCAGCAGTTCAGCCTCCACACCTCAACGGCTCCCTGGAAACACCATATATTTT	CASSSASTPQRLPGNTIYF
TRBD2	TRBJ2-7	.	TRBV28	TGTGCCAGCAGTACCCAGGCTAGCGGGAGGGTTGGCGAGCAGTACTTC	CASSTQASGRVGEQYF
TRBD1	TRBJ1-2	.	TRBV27	TGTGCCAGCAGTTGGACAGGGGCCTATGGCTACACCTTC	CASSWTGAYGYTF
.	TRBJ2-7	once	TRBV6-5	TGTGCCAGCAGTTACTCGAGTCAGAACTACGAGCAGTACTTC	CASSYSSQNYEQYF
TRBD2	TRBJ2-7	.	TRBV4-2	TGTGCCAGCAGCCAAGAGTTAAGCGGGGGCTCCTACGAGCAGTACTTC	CASSQELSGGSYEQYF
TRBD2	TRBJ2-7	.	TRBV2	TGTGCCAGCAGTCCCGGTTGGAGCGGGAGTAGGGTCGAGCAGTACTTC	CASSPGWSGSRVEQYF
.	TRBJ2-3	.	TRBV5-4	TGTGCCAGCAGCTTGGGGTCCGCAGATACGCAGTATTTT	CASSLGSADTQYF
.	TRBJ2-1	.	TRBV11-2	TGTGCCAGCAGCACCGAAGGGCGCGGAAGAAATGAGCAGTTCTTC	CASSTEGRGRNEQFF
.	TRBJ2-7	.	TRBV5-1	TGCGCCAGCAAGATGGGCCTGACCTACGAGCAGTACTTC	CASKMGLTYEQYF
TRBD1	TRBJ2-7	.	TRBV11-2	TGTGCCAGCAGCTTAGGGGACAGGGCCTACGAGCAGTACTTC	CASSLGDRAYEQYF
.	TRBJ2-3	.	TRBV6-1	TGTGCCAGCAGTCCCCCCAGCGCTAGCACAGATACGCAGTATTTT	CASSPPSASTDTQYF
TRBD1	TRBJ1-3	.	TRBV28	TGTGCCAGCAGTCTGACAGGGGCCACCATATATTTT	CASSLTGATIYF
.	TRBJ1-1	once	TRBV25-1	TGTGCCAGCACTTTCGGGAACACTGAAGCTTTCTTT	CASTFGNTEAFF
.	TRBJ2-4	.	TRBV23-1	TGCGCCAGCAGTCAACCGGGGGGCGGGAACTTCCAGTACTTC	CASSQPGGGNFQYF